This T cell receptor beta chain was documented in a study of shared clonotypes between healthy human individuals. Among the donors, all were Caucasian adults who lived in Nashville, Tennessee. The study used 80 million to 100 million PBMCs per unsorted sample for genomic DNA. As for this clone: Its antigen is unknown. The junction and the germline gene differ at one end; a read error may be behind it. Other DNA sequences in the sample encode the same CDR3.

Looked up from germline, CDR1 is MNHEY and CDR2 is SMNVEV (reference sequence). The CDR3 covers 13 residues. Using ten immunoSEQ deep assay plates, investigators sequenced unsorted PBMC DNA. Method: immunoSEQ multiplex PCR; TCRdb's copy keeps in-frame clones and lacks some. The sample consists of nearly 500,000 clones, approximately 80% of them appearing once. The study's findings and limits: The researchers took only blood, and tissue repertoires probably look different.

The sample was PBMCs. This receptor was obtained from a woman in her thirties or forties in good health. Some clones in this sample may be carry-over from other donors' samples. The V gene is TRBV27, the J gene TRBJ1-1; D is uncertain. The CDR3 is CASSLGPNTEAFF. CDR3 sequence (DNA): TGTGCCAGCAGCTTGGGCCCTAACACTGAGGCTTTCTTT.